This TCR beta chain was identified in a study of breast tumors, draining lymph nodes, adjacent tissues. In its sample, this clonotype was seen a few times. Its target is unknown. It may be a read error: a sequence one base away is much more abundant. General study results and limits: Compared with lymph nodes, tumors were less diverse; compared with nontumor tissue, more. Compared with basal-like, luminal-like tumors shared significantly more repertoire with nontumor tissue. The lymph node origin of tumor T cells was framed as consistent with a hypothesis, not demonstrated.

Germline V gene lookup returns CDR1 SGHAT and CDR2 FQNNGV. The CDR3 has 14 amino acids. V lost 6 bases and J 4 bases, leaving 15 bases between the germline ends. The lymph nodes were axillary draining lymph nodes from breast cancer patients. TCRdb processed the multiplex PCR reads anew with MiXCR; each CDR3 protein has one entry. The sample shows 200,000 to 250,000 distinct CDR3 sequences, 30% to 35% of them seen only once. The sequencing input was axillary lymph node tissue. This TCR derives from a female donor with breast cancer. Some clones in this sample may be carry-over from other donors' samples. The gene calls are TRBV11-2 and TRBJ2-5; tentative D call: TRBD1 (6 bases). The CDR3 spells CASSQGGRRETQYF. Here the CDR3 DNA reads TGTGCCAGCAGTCAAGGGGGTAGGCGAGAGACCCAGTACTTC. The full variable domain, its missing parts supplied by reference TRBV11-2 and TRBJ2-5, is EAGVAQSPRYKIIEKRQSVAFWCNPISGHATLYWYQQILGQGPKLLIQFQNNGVVDDSQLPKDRFSAERLKGVDSTLKIQPAKLEDSAVYLCASSQGGRRETQYFGPGTRLLVL.